The clone carrying this T cell receptor (beta chain) was counted at least ten times. Its antigen remains unknown. A template switching step contributed a universal primer site, while unique molecular identifiers were present in the cDNA. A single record per CDR3 protein comes from TCRdb applying MiXCR to the 5' RACE reads. Of 400,000 to 500,000 distinct CDR3 sequences listed, around 20% are singletons. This CDR3 comprises 14 residues. The germline V gene encodes CDR1 SEHNR and CDR2 FQNEAQ (reference sequence). V lost 0 bases to trimming and J lost 3 bases, with 9 bases between them. These data belong to a study of identical twins. Study observations and caveats: Researchers caution that invariant MAIT and iNKT cells could partly confound zero-insertion analyses. Out-of-frame sharing of TCR alpha in monozygotic twins was underestimated by models. Alpha sequences that were out-of-frame and twin-shared showed an excess of low generation probability.

The chain couples TRBV7-9 to TRBJ2-7; the D gene could be TRBD1 or TRBD2 (5 bases each). Sequenced: naive T cells sorted from blood. The receptor comes from a man aged 45 to 65 in good health. CDR3 loop: CASSLATGHYEQYF. CDR3 sequence (DNA): TGTGCCAGCAGCTTAGCGACGGGGCACTACGAGCAGTACTTC.